This TCR beta chain was captured by sequencing in a study of CD8 T cells in ankylosing spondylitis. Points on this clonotype: Its antigen is unidentified.

Libraries of TCR beta came from quantitative 5'-RACE with molecular barcodes. TCRdb reanalysed the 5' RACE reads using MiXCR and keeps one entry per CDR3 protein. Of roughly 440,000 distinct CDR3 sequences in the sample, approximately 17% were seen once. Study results and caveats: Matched ankylosing spondylitis synovial fluid reportedly showed significant enrichment of disease-linked clones. Both synovial fluid and blood in reactive arthritis had previously been reported to carry some motif variants. Clones linked to disease, bearing a CD8+ phenotype, were relatively rare in peripheral blood. Typical of ankylosing spondylitis blood, it appeared, was a TCR beta motif of fewer than 10 highly homologous variants.

The CDR3 has 16 residues. Germline-derived CDR1 and CDR2 are MNHEY and SMNVEV (reference sequence). V gave up 2 bases and J gave up 0 bases, with 10 bases separating them. The sequence was collected from a male donor with ankylosing spondylitis. The rearrangement uses TRBV27 and TRBJ1-4, with D unclear. Sequenced input: blood, either unsorted or a sorted T cell fraction (not recorded which). CDR3 in DNA: TGTGCCAGCAGTTTAATGGGAGTTGCAACTAATGAAAAACTGTTTTTT. Its protein product is CASSLMGVATNEKLFF.